These 10 T cell receptor beta chains were sequenced from one sample in a study of vaccination and CD4 T cells after COVID-19. The Oncomine TCR Beta short-read assay sequenced DNA from cultured CD4+ T cells. TCRdb re-analysed the PCR reads in MiXCR, keeping a single row per CDR3 protein. This table has about 20,000 distinct CDR3 sequences, roughly three fifths appearing once. These receptors' antigens are unknown. Treatment reported: approximately 10-day PBMC culture with coronavirus spike peptide pools or control peptides (ViraFEST assay). Sequences were obtained from CD4+ T cells from blood, cultured in vitro. The receptors were gathered from a human donor who had recovered from COVID-19.

This clonotype has only a few counts. The chain uses TRBV28 and TRBJ1-1, with D perhaps matching TRBD1 (6 bases). CDR3 length: 15 amino acids. CDR1 is MDHEN, CDR2 SYDVKM, per germline. The V end was cut by 5 bases, the J end by 0 bases, with 13 bases between. In nucleotides, the CDR3 is TGTGCCAGCAGTCGGAAACAGGGCTTGAACACTGAAGCTTTCTTT. This gives the protein CASSRKQGLNTEAFF.

The V call is TRBV5-4, the J call TRBJ2-1, with TRBD2 matching 14 bases. This CDR3 contains 15 residues. The V gene end was trimmed by 1 base and the J gene end by 7 bases; junction bases not matched to a gene: 1. CDR1 and CDR2 from the germline V gene are SGHNT and YYREEE (reference sequence). The CDR3 DNA follows: TGTGCCAGCAGCTTGCGACTAGCGGGAGGGAATGAGCAGTTCTTC. Residues: CASSLRLAGGNEQFF.

This chain uses TRBV14 with TRBJ2-3, with 8 positions matching TRBD2. CDR1 is SGHDN, CDR2 FVKESK, per germline. With 5 bases clipped from V and 2 bases from J, the junction kept 6 bases outside the gene matches. This CDR3 region has 15 residues. In nucleotides, the CDR3 is TGTGCCAGCAGCGATCGCGGGGGGAACACAGATACGCAGTATTTT. Residues: CASSDRGGNTDTQYF.

The chain combines TRBV7-8 with TRBJ2-2; possibly TRBD2 for D (6 bases). The CDR3 runs to 18 residues. Deletions cut 2 bases from V and 5 bases from J, with 21 bases between. Germline V gene lookup returns CDR1 SGHVS and CDR2 FQNEAQ. CDR3 region: CASSLRERTTFGTGELFF. The DNA of the CDR3 is TGTGCCAGCAGCTTACGAGAAAGGACTACATTTGGGACCGGGGAGCTGTTTTTT.

The chain couples TRBV27 to TRBJ2-3; 8 positions match TRBD1. Germline lookup yields CDR1 MNHEY and CDR2 SMNVEV (reference sequence). The trim removed 6 bases at V and 3 bases at J, leaving 8 bases unmatched. The CDR3 is 15 residues long. The CDR3: CASSPRDRLTDTQYF. The CDR3 DNA is TGTGCCAGCAGCCCCCGGGACAGGTTGACAGATACGCAGTATTTT.

This clonotype came up once. The chain joins TRBV2 to TRBJ2-5; D possibly uses TRBD1 or TRBD2 (6 bases each). The CDR3 extends over 16 amino acids. The V end was cut by 6 bases, the J end by 4 bases, with 21 bases between. Germline values: CDR1 SNHLY, CDR2 FYNNEI. CDR3 sequence reads: CASRPGGGGQGETQYF. CDR3 coding DNA: TGTGCCAGCAGGCCCGGAGGAGGGGGGCAGGGAGAGACCCAGTACTTC.

The V and J genes are TRBV2 and TRBJ1-1; 7 bases map to TRBD1. After removal of 7 bases from V and 5 bases from J, the junction contained 13 bases not matched to a gene. The CDR3 totals 15 residues. Looked up from germline, CDR1 is SNHLY and CDR2 is FYNNEI. The CDR3 reads CASTGQDVTVTEAFF. The CDR3 DNA is TGTGCCAGCACCGGACAGGACGTTACAGTGACTGAAGCTTTCTTT.

The rearrangement links TRBV28 to TRBJ2-1; a possible D gene is TRBD2 (5 bases). In germline, CDR1 is MDHEN, CDR2 SYDVKM. Trimming shortened V by 9 bases and J by 7 bases, and 22 bases separated the two germline ends. CDR3 length: 15 amino acids. Here the CDR3 DNA reads TGTGCCAGTCAAGGGTTGAGACTATTTGGAAATGAGCAGTTCTTC. It translates to CASQGLRLFGNEQFF.

The chain joins TRBV20-1 to TRBJ1-2, with TRBD1 as a possible D gene (5 bases). Germline assignment: CDR1 DFQATT and CDR2 SNEGSKA (reference sequence). The CDR3 covers 11 residues. Between the trimmed V and J ends, which lost 5 bases and 8 bases, there was a span of 12 bases. CDR3 bases: TGCAGTGCTCGGTGGGGGAGAGGCTACACCTTC. Its translation: CSARWGRGYTF.

For the CDR3, the DNA is TGTGCCAGCAGTAACGGGAGCCCGTCGAACACCGGGGAGCTGTTTTTT. Its translation: CASSNGSPSNTGELFF. The rearrangement links TRBV28 to TRBJ2-2; tentative D call: TRBD2 (6 bases). Germline V gene sequence: CDR1 MDHEN, CDR2 SYDVKM. The CDR3 totals 16 residues. Trimming took off 5 bases at V and 0 bases at J, with 13 bases between the two ends.